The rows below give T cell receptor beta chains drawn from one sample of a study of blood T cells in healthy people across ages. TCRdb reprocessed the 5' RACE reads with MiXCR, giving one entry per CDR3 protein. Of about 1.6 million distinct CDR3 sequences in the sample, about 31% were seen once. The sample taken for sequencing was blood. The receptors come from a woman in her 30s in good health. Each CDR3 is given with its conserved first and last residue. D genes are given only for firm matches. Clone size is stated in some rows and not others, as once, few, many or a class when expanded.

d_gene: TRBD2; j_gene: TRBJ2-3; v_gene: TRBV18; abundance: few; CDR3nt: TGTGCCAGCTCACCGAAGCGGGGATACACAGATACGCAGTATTTT; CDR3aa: CASSPKRGYTDTQYF
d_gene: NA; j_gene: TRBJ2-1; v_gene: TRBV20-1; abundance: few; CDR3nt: TGCAGTGCCTCCGGGTGGGGGGCCTACAATGAGCAGTTCTTC; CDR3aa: CSASGWGAYNEQFF
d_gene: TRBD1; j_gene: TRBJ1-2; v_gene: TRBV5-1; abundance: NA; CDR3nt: TGCGCCAGCAGCCCCGGGACAGGGCCCGATTATGGCTACACCTTC; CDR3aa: CASSPGTGPDYGYTF
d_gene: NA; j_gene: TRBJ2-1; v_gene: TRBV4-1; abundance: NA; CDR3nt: TGCGCCAGCAGCCAATCCCCTCTCACGAGCTCCTACAATGAGCAGTTCTTC; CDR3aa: CASSQSPLTSSYNEQFF
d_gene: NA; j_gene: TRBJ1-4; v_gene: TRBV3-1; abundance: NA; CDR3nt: TGTGCCAGCAAGCCGGGGCTGGCAACTAATGAAAAACTGTTTTTT; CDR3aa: CASKPGLATNEKLFF
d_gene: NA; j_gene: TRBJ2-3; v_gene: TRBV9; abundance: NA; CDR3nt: TGTGCCGGCAGCGTAGACTTCACAGATACGCAGTATTTT; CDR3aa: CAGSVDFTDTQYF
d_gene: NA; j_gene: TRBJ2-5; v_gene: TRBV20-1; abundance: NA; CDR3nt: TGCGGCCTCAACCGGGACCAGGGGTTCGAGACCCAGTACTTC; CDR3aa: CGLNRDQGFETQYF
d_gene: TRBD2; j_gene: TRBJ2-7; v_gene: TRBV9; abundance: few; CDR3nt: TGTGCCAGCAGCGCCGGGACTAGCGGGAGACCCTACGAGCAGTACTTC; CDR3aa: CASSAGTSGRPYEQYF
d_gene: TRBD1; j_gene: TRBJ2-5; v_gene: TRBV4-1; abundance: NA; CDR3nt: TGCGCCAGCAGCCAAGAACTTACAGGACAGGGGCACGGGACCCAGTACTTC; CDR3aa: CASSQELTGQGHGTQYF
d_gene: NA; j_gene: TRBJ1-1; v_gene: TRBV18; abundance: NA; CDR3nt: TGTGCCAGCTCACCTCGGGAGGGGCCGAACACTGAAGCTTTCTTT; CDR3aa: CASSPREGPNTEAFF
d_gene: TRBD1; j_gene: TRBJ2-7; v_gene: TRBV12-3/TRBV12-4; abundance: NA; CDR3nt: TGTGCCAGCAGGGCAGGGACAGAAGAGACCCGGTACTTC; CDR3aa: CASRAGTEETRYF
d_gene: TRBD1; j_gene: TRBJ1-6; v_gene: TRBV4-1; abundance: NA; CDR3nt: TGCGCCAGCAGCCAGGTTAACAGGGGTTCCTATAATTCACCCCTCCACTTT; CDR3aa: CASSQVNRGSYNSPLHF
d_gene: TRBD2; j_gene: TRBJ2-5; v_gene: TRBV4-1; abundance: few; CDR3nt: TGCGCCAGCAGCCAAGGGATCGTAGCGGGGGAAGAGACCCAGTACTTC; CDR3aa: CASSQGIVAGEETQYF
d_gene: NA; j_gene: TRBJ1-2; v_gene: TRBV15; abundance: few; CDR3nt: TGTGCCACCTCCGTGGGGAGAGACTATGGCTACACCTTC; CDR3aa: CATSVGRDYGYTF
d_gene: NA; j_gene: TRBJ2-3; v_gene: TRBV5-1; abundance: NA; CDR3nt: TGCGCCAGCAGCTCCCCGGCGGGGCCAGATACGCAGTATTTT; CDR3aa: CASSSPAGPDTQYF
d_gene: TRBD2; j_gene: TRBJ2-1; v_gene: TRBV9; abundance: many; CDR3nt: TGTGCCAGCAGCGTAGACGGGGGAGGGTACAATGAGCAGTTCTTC; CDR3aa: CASSVDGGGYNEQFF
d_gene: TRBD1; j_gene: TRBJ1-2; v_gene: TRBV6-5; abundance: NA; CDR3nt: TGTGCCAGCAGTCGGACAGGGGATGGCGACTATGGCTACACCTTC; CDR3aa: CASSRTGDGDYGYTF
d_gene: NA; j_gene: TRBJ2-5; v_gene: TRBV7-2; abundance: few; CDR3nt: TGTGCCAGCAGCTTAGTGGTTGGCGGGACCCAAGCGACCCAGTACTTC; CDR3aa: CASSLVVGGTQATQYF
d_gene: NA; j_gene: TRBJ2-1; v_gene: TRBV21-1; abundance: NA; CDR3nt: TGTGCCAGCAGCAAAGCGCGGTTGAGCTCCTACAATGAGCAGTTCTTC; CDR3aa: CASSKARLSSYNEQFF
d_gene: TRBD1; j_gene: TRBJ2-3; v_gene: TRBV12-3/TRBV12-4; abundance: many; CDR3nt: TGTGCCAGCAGTCAACTGGGACAGGGGGCGTCGGATACGCAGTATTTT; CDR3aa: CASSQLGQGASDTQYF
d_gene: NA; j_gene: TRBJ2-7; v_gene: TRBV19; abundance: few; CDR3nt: TGTGCCAGTGGGAACGGGGGCCGCTCCTACGAGCAGTACTTC; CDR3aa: CASGNGGRSYEQYF